Presented here are 12 T cell receptor beta chains from one specimen sequenced in a study of shared clonotypes between healthy human individuals. Using immunoSEQ multiplex PCR, the repertoire was profiled, and TCRdb retains in-frame clones only, with some absent. The sample comprises around 2.5 million clones, approximately 93% of which are singletons, and 0.36% rests with the top ten. Sequencing was carried out using naive CD4+ T cells from PBMCs. The sample's subset: CD45RA+ positively selected. These receptors were obtained from a man younger than 30 in good health. Some clones in this sample may be carry-over from other donors' samples.

The chain uses TRBV19 and TRBJ2-5; D is undetermined. CDR1 is LNHDA, CDR2 SQIVND, per germline (reference sequence). This CDR3 contains 13 residues. V lost 5 bases, J lost 5 bases, and 12 bases lay in between. This chain's CDR3 is CASSPHPAETQYF. Written as DNA, the CDR3 is TGTGCCAGTAGTCCACATCCCGCCGAGACCCAGTACTTC.

The V and J genes are TRBV11-2 and TRBJ1-1; D might be TRBD1 (5 bases). With 3 bases removed from V and 8 bases from J, the gap between germline ends came to 19 bases. The CDR3 is 15 residues long. From germline, CDR1 is SGHAT and CDR2 FQNNGV. CDR3 nucleotide sequence: TGTGCCAGCAGCTTTGCTGGGGGGGGAGAGGCAGAAGCTTTCTTT. Its protein product is CASSFAGGGEAEAFF. Full variable domain (outside the CDR3, taken from reference TRBV11-2 and TRBJ1-1): EAGVAQSPRYKIIEKRQSVAFWCNPISGHATLYWYQQILGQGPKLLIQFQNNGVVDDSQLPKDRFSAERLKGVDSTLKIQPAKLEDSAVYLCASSFAGGGEAEAFFGQGTRLTVV.

The chain has TRBV18 and TRBJ2-3, with TRBD1 matching over 11 bases. Looked up from germline, CDR1 is KGHSH and CDR2 is LQKENI. The CDR3 covers 15 residues. The V segment lost 4 bases and the J segment 6 bases; nucleotides outside the gene matches: 6. CDR3 loop: CASSRTGGPSDTQYF. CDR3 coding DNA: TGTGCCAGCTCACGGACAGGGGGCCCCTCGGATACGCAGTATTTT.

The chain uses TRBV10-1 and TRBJ2-3; 9 bases align to TRBD1. The J segment lost 4 bases and the V segment lost 5 bases, leaving 7 bases of the junction unmatched. Germline CDR1 is WNHNN and CDR2 is SYGVQD (reference sequence). This CDR3 spans 15 amino acids. DNA for the CDR3: TGCGCCAGCAGTTTACAGGGGGCGCAGGCAGATACGCAGTATTTT. Translated: CASSLQGAQADTQYF.

This clone was found once. This chain connects TRBV19 to TRBJ2-7; 7 bases map to TRBD1. The germline gives CDR1 LNHDA, CDR2 SQIVND (reference sequence). The CDR3 sequence is 15 residues long. V gave up 4 bases and J gave up 4 bases; unmatched junction bases: 10. The CDR3 region has the DNA TGTGCCAGTAGTAACAACCGGGACAGTCTATACGAGCAGTACTTC. This codes for CASSNNRDSLYEQYF.

The V gene is TRBV19, the J gene TRBJ2-1; D may be TRBD1 (7 bases). The ends were cut back, 6 bases at V and 0 bases at J, with 24 bases in the middle. The length of the CDR3 is 19 residues. Germline CDR1 reads LNHDA; CDR2 reads SQIVND (reference sequence). Here the CDR3 reads CASRLGGKGALSSYNEQFF. Written as DNA, the CDR3 is TGTGCCAGTAGACTTGGGGGGAAGGGGGCCTTAAGCTCCTACAATGAGCAGTTCTTC. Using reference TRBV19 and TRBJ2-1 for the parts outside the CDR3, the full variable domain is DGGITQSPKYLFRKEGQNVTLSCEQNLNHDAMYWYRQDPGQGLRLIYYSQIVNDFQKGDIAEGYSVSREKKESFPLTVTSAQKNPTAFYLCASRLGGKGALSSYNEQFFGPGTRLTVL.

The rearrangement links TRBV12-5 to TRBJ2-3, with D perhaps TRBD1 (6 bases). The CDR3 contains 14 residues. Germline values: CDR1 LGHNT, CDR2 FRNRAP. V was shortened by 7 bases and J by 7 bases, with 18 bases between the two germline ends. Written as DNA, the CDR3 is TGTGCTAGTGCCAAAGGGGGAGCTTTGAATACGCAGTATTTT. The encoded protein is CASAKGGALNTQYF.

In this sample, this clone turned up once. This chain links TRBV7-9 with TRBJ1-4; 8 bases are shared with TRBD1. Germline CDR1 and CDR2: SEHNR and FQNEAQ (reference sequence). This CDR3 contains 13 residues. V was clipped by 1 base and J by 8 bases; unmatched bases: 0. The CDR3 nucleotides read TGTGCCAGCAGCTTAGGGACAGGGGAAAAACTGTTTTTT. Its protein is CASSLGTGEKLFF.

The chain links TRBV28 to TRBJ2-3, with 11 bases identical to TRBD2. This CDR3 spans 17 amino acids. In germline, CDR1 is MDHEN, CDR2 SYDVKM. The junction had 12 bases not matched to a gene; V was cut back by 6 bases and J by 4 bases. The CDR3 reads CASSTPRLAGLADTQYF. Here the CDR3 DNA reads TGTGCCAGCAGCACCCCCCGACTAGCGGGACTCGCAGATACGCAGTATTTT.

The chain combines TRBV28 with TRBJ1-2; D call uncertain. Germline-derived CDR1 and CDR2 are MDHEN and SYDVKM. The CDR3 runs to 12 residues. Trimming pared 2 bases from V and 13 bases from J, leaving 14 bases between. This chain's CDR3 is CASSLGLLWGTF. In DNA form, the CDR3 reads TGTGCCAGCAGTTTAGGCCTATTGTGGGGCACCTTC.

The chain is built from TRBV6-5 and TRBJ1-1, with D possibly being TRBD1 (5 bases). V lost 6 bases and J lost 1, with 12 bases in between. Germline lookup yields CDR1 MNHEY and CDR2 SVGAGI. CDR3 length: 14 amino acids. In nucleotides, the CDR3 is TGTGCCAGCAGAGAACAGGTTACGAACACTGAAGCTTTCTTT. This sequence encodes CASREQVTNTEAFF.

The chain joins TRBV5-1 to TRBJ2-1; D is uncertain. V gave up 4 bases and J gave up 4 bases, with 9 bases separating them. This CDR3 comprises 13 residues. CDR1 is SGHRS and CDR2 is YFSETQ in the germline V gene. The CDR3 protein is CASSPDKYNEQFF. As DNA, the CDR3 is TGCGCCAGCAGCCCAGACAAGTACAATGAGCAGTTCTTC.